What follows are 28 T cell receptor beta chains derived from one specimen sequenced in a study of control samples from healthy donors and cancer patients. TCRdb's table, derived via immunoSEQ multiplex PCR, lists solely in-frame clones and lacks some. The table records some 140,000 clones, about nine tenths of them present only once. The sequenced material came from blood. Receptors were obtained from a man aged 25 to 40 in good health.

This chain uses TRBV11-2 with TRBJ2-5, with 11 bases matching TRBD2. CDR3 length: 17 amino acids. V lost 1 base, J lost 6 bases, and 10 bases stayed unmatched. Germline V CDR1 and CDR2: SGHAT, FQNNGV. The chain's CDR3 is CASSLGSRTSGRQTQYF. CDR3 in DNA: TGTGCCAGCAGCTTAGGGAGTAGAACTAGCGGGAGACAGACCCAGTACTTC.

The chain links TRBV19 to TRBJ2-3, with 9 bases matching TRBD2. Trimming cost V 0 bases and J 4 bases; bases outside gene matches: 11. Per germline, CDR1 LNHDA and CDR2 SQIVND (reference sequence). The CDR3 totals 18 residues. The CDR3 nucleotides read TGTGCCAGTAGTATAGATCGCGGGAGGGCCTTGGGCTCAGATACGCAGTATTTT. This codes for CASSIDRGRALGSDTQYF. The variable domain in full, with the rest retrieved from reference TRBV19 and TRBJ2-3, is DGGITQSPKYLFRKEGQNVTLSCEQNLNHDAMYWYRQDPGQGLRLIYYSQIVNDFQKGDIAEGYSVSREKKESFPLTVTSAQKNPTAFYLCASSIDRGRALGSDTQYFGPGTRLTVL.

The chain has TRBV9 and TRBJ1-1; no reliable D call. Trimming took off 0 bases at V and 4 bases at J, with 7 bases between the two ends. CDR1 and CDR2 (germline): SGDLS, YYNGEE. The CDR3 runs to 13 residues. The CDR3 here is CASSVALATEAFF. CDR3 nucleotides: TGTGCCAGCAGCGTAGCTTTAGCCACTGAAGCTTTCTTT.

This chain connects TRBV28 to TRBJ1-1; D remains ambiguous. Germline-derived CDR1 and CDR2 are MDHEN and SYDVKM. The V and J ends lost 2 bases and 6 bases respectively, with 10 bases between them. The CDR3 length is 13 residues. The CDR3 DNA reads TGTGCCAGCAGTTTAGGGATTCAAGCTGAAGCTTTCTTT. Its protein product is CASSLGIQAEAFF.

This rearrangement joins TRBV25-1 to TRBJ2-5; a weak D match, TRBD1 (6 bases). CDR3 length: 15 amino acids. Germline V CDR1 and CDR2: MGHDK, SYGVNS. The V and J ends lost 2 bases and 2 bases respectively, with 12 bases between them. This CDR3 is CASSEPGQIQETQYF. The DNA for the CDR3 is TGTGCCAGCAGTGAACCTGGACAGATACAAGAGACCCAGTACTTC.

The chain is built from TRBV6-5 and TRBJ1-6; 7 bases agree with TRBD1. V shed 6 bases, J shed 10 bases, and the junction held 9 bases outside the gene matches. This CDR3 is 14 amino acids long. Germline-derived CDR1 and CDR2 are MNHEY and SVGAGI. Here the CDR3 reads CASRATGKESPLHF. Written as DNA, the CDR3 is TGTGCCAGCAGAGCGACAGGGAAGGAATCACCCCTCCACTTT.

This clone was recorded once. This chain links TRBV20-1 with TRBJ1-2; maybe TRBD1 (5 bases). The CDR3 extends over 11 amino acids. Germline CDR1 and CDR2: DFQATT and SNEGSKA (reference sequence). V shed 5 bases and J shed 4 bases, with 8 bases lying between them. CDR3 nucleotide sequence: TGCAGTGCTCAAGGGGTCTATGGCTACACCTTC. This translates into CSAQGVYGYTF.

The chain is built from TRBV7-9 and TRBJ2-7; 10 nucleotides agree with TRBD2. CDR1 and CDR2 from the germline V gene are SEHNR and FQNEAQ (reference sequence). This CDR3 comprises 15 residues. Losses at the gene ends were 2 bases for V and 5 bases for J; bases not matched to a gene: 6. CDR3 sequence reads: CASSLLAGDWDEQYF. CDR3 DNA sequence: TGTGCCAGCAGCTTACTAGCGGGAGACTGGGACGAGCAGTACTTC.

V and J are TRBV5-6 and TRBJ2-5, with D unclear. V gave up 3 bases and J gave up 1 base, with 10 bases separating them. The CDR3 runs to 14 residues. Per the germline V gene, CDR1 is SGHDT and CDR2 is YYEEEE. CDR3 sequence: CASSWYSSQETQYF. The CDR3 DNA reads as TGTGCCAGCAGCTGGTACAGTTCCCAAGAGACCCAGTACTTC.

The rearrangement joins TRBV6-1 to TRBJ2-1; D may be TRBD1 (6 bases). This CDR3 comprises 13 residues. Germline lookup yields CDR1 MNHNS and CDR2 SASEGT. Trimming pared 2 bases from V and 13 bases from J, leaving 15 bases between. This chain's CDR3 is CASSELPGTKQFF. DNA of the CDR3: TGTGCCAGCAGTGAATTACCCGGGACAAAACAGTTCTTC.

CDR3 DNA sequence: TGTGCCAGCAGTTACACACAGAGGAACACTGAAGCTTTCTTT. Amino acids: CASSYTQRNTEAFF. The chain combines TRBV6-6 with TRBJ1-1; D unresolved. Germline V gene lookup returns CDR1 MNHNY and CDR2 SVGAGI (reference sequence). Trimming left V 2 bases short and J 1 base short, with 8 bases between. The CDR3 length is 14 residues.

The chain is built from TRBV11-2 and TRBJ1-2, with D perhaps matching TRBD1 (5 bases). V lost 3 bases to trimming and J lost 4 bases, with 9 bases between them. The CDR3 is made up of 13 amino acids. The V gene's germline CDR1 is SGHAT and CDR2 FQNNGV. The CDR3 is CASSFGQGYGYTF. The DNA of the CDR3 is TGTGCCAGCAGCTTCGGCCAGGGCTATGGCTACACCTTC.

The chain combines TRBV6-5 with TRBJ1-1; no clear D gene. The V end lost 0 bases, the J end lost 4 bases, and 12 bases lay between the germline ends. This CDR3 comprises 15 residues. Per the germline V gene, CDR1 is MNHEY and CDR2 is SVGAGI. CDR3 in amino acids: CASSYSRALSTEAFF. CDR3 DNA: TGTGCCAGCAGTTACTCGCGGGCCCTCAGCACTGAAGCTTTCTTT.

This clone was observed a few times. The chain is built from TRBV3-1 (or the pseudogene TRBV3-2) and TRBJ2-3; D is tentatively TRBD1 or TRBD2 (5 bases each). There are 16 residues in the CDR3. Between the trimmed V and J ends, which lost 1 base and 5 bases, there was a span of 16 bases. Per germline, CDR1 LGHDT and CDR2 YNNKEL (reference sequence). CDR3 residues: CASSQGDLVGVDTQYF. CDR3 in DNA: TGTGCCAGCAGCCAAGGGGACCTAGTGGGGGTAGATACGCAGTATTTT.

The rearrangement uses TRBV5-4 and TRBJ1-2; D is possibly TRBD1 (5 bases). Germline CDR1 reads SGHNT; CDR2 reads YYREEE (reference sequence). The CDR3 is made up of 16 amino acids. Between the trimmed V and J ends, which lost 0 bases and 2 bases, there was a span of 14 bases. In DNA form, the CDR3 reads TGTGCCAGCAGCTTGGAACTAGACAGCCCCAACTATGGCTACACCTTC. Protein: CASSLELDSPNYGYTF.

The rearrangement uses TRBV27 and TRBJ2-5; 8 bases map to TRBD1. The CDR3 covers 15 residues. The germline gives CDR1 MNHEY, CDR2 SMNVEV (reference sequence). V shed 4 bases and J 2 bases; nucleotides not matched to a gene: 6. CDR3 residues: CASSSQGDLQETQYF. CDR3 in DNA: TGTGCCAGCAGTTCACAGGGGGACCTTCAAGAGACCCAGTACTTC.

The chain carries TRBV3-1 (or the pseudogene TRBV3-2) and TRBJ2-1; 8 nucleotides agree with TRBD2. Unmatched junction bases numbered 5, after V lost 5 bases and J lost 2 bases. This CDR3 contains 15 residues. Germline loops: CDR1 LGHDT, CDR2 YNNKEL (reference sequence). The CDR3 spells CASSSPGLAYNEQFF. CDR3 bases: TGTGCCAGCAGCTCACCGGGACTAGCCTACAATGAGCAGTTCTTC.

The genes are TRBV28 and TRBJ2-1, with D perhaps matching TRBD2 (7 bases). CDR1 is MDHEN, CDR2 SYDVKM, per germline. CDR3 size: 14 residues. V was shortened by 7 bases and J by 7 bases, with 17 bases between the two germline ends. The CDR3 DNA reads TGTGCCAGCACCCCGCGGGGAGGGGGTAATGAGCAGTTCTTC. This encodes CASTPRGGGNEQFF.

The chain combines TRBV5-1 with TRBJ1-5, with D uncertain. The V gene's germline CDR1 is SGHRS and CDR2 YFSETQ. The CDR3 consists of 13 residues. V lost 0 bases to trimming and J lost 0 bases, with 1 base between them. As DNA, the CDR3 is TGCGCCAGCAGCTTGGGTAGCAATCAGCCCCAGCATTTT. It specifies CASSLGSNQPQHF.

The chain employs TRBV27 and TRBJ1-5; D remains unclear. Germline values: CDR1 MNHEY, CDR2 SMNVEV (reference sequence). This CDR3 is built from 12 residues. Between the trimmed V and J ends, which lost 8 bases and 9 bases, there was a span of 14 bases. The CDR3 loop reads CASRAAGRPQHF. CDR3 coding DNA: TGTGCCAGCCGCGCGGCAGGCAGGCCCCAGCATTTT.

The sample holds one count of this clone. The chain uses TRBV27 and TRBJ2-5; a weak D match, TRBD2 (5 bases). CDR1 is MNHEY, CDR2 SMNVEV, per germline (reference sequence). The V gene lost 3 bases and the J gene lost 7 bases, with 9 bases spanning the gap. This CDR3 region has 12 residues. The CDR3 region is CASSFTRGTQYF. The CDR3 region has the DNA TGTGCCAGCAGTTTCACACGGGGGACCCAGTACTTC.

The rearrangement uses TRBV5-1 and TRBJ1-1, with D possibly TRBD1 on 6 matching bases. Germline V CDR1 and CDR2: SGHRS, YFSETQ. The CDR3 has 14 amino acids. Trimming took 0 bases from V and 8 from J, leaving 14 bases between them. This CDR3 is CASSLVRGGTEAFF. In DNA form, the CDR3 reads TGCGCCAGCAGCTTGGTCAGGGGTGGGACCGAAGCTTTCTTT.

This clone was observed a single time. This chain connects TRBV27 to TRBJ2-7; 7 bases are shared with TRBD2. V lost 5 bases and J lost 5; bases outside the gene matches: 12. The germline V gene has CDR1 MNHEY and CDR2 SMNVEV (reference sequence). The CDR3 length is 15 residues. The CDR3 reads CASSPTGTIFHEQYF. In DNA, the CDR3 is TGTGCCAGCAGTCCCACCGGGACTATTTTCCACGAGCAGTACTTC.

This chain connects TRBV28 to TRBJ1-5; tentative D call: TRBD1 (5 bases). This CDR3 region has 15 residues. From germline, CDR1 is MDHEN and CDR2 SYDVKM. Trimming took off 3 bases at V and 2 bases at J, with 11 bases between the two ends. The CDR3 DNA is TGTGCCAGCAGTTTGCAGGGAGGGGGCAATCAGCCCCAGCATTTT. It is translated as CASSLQGGGNQPQHF. The complete variable domain, with remaining parts taken from reference TRBV28 and TRBJ1-5, reads DVKVTQSSRYLVKRTGEKVFLECVQDMDHENMFWYRQDPGLGLRLIYFSYDVKMKEKGDIPEGYSVSREKKERFSLILESASTNQTSMYLCASSLQGGGNQPQHFGDGTRLSIL.

This clone was counted once. The chain carries TRBV7-8 and TRBJ2-7, with a possible D match to TRBD1 (6 bases). This CDR3 region has 15 residues. Germline V gene lookup returns CDR1 SGHVS and CDR2 FQNEAQ. Trimming took off 0 bases at V and 3 bases at J, with 12 bases between the two ends. The CDR3 protein is CASSLATGKGYEQYF. The CDR3 nucleotides are TGTGCCAGCAGCTTAGCTACAGGGAAGGGCTACGAGCAGTACTTC. The variable domain in full, with the rest retrieved from reference TRBV7-8 and TRBJ2-7, is GAGVSQSPRYKVAKRGQDVALRCDPISGHVSLFWYQQALGQGPEFLTYFQNEAQLDKSGLPSDRFFAERPEGSVSTLKIQRTQQEDSAVYLCASSLATGKGYEQYFGPGTRLTVT.

This clone was detected only once. The rearrangement links TRBV7-2 to TRBJ2-5, with D maybe TRBD2 (6 bases). Between the trimmed V and J ends, which lost 5 bases and 3 bases, there was a span of 10 bases. The CDR3 covers 13 residues. Germline values: CDR1 SGHTA, CDR2 FQGNSA. The DNA for the CDR3 is TGTGCCAGCAGCCCGACTAGAAAAGAGACCCAGTACTTC. This sequence encodes CASSPTRKETQYF.

This clone has more than one count but fewer than ten. The rearrangement links TRBV30 to TRBJ2-4, with D possibly TRBD1 on 5 matching bases. This CDR3 contains 15 residues. Trimming stripped 0 bases from V and 8 bases from J, with 17 bases between. CDR1 GTSNPN and CDR2 SVGIG come from the germline V gene (reference sequence). CDR3 sequence (DNA): TGTGCCTGGAGTGTCCAGGGAATGAGTGTGGACATTCAGTACTTC. Protein sequence: CAWSVQGMSVDIQYF.

The chain couples TRBV12-5 to TRBJ2-5; TRBD1 aligns across 9 bases. This CDR3 comprises 16 residues. CDR1 and CDR2 (germline): LGHNT, FRNRAP. Trimming cost V 1 base and J 3 bases; bases outside gene matches: 6. The CDR3 DNA reads as TGTGCTAGTGGTTTGGCCATGGGACAGGGTAAAGAGACCCAGTACTTC. Amino acid sequence: CASGLAMGQGKETQYF. Full variable domain (rest looked up from reference TRBV12-5 and TRBJ2-5): DARVTQTPRHKVTEMGQEVTMRCQPILGHNTVFWYRQTMMQGLELLAYFRNRAPLDDSGMPKDRFSAEMPDATLATLKIQPSEPRDSAVYFCASGLAMGQGKETQYFGPGTRLLVL.